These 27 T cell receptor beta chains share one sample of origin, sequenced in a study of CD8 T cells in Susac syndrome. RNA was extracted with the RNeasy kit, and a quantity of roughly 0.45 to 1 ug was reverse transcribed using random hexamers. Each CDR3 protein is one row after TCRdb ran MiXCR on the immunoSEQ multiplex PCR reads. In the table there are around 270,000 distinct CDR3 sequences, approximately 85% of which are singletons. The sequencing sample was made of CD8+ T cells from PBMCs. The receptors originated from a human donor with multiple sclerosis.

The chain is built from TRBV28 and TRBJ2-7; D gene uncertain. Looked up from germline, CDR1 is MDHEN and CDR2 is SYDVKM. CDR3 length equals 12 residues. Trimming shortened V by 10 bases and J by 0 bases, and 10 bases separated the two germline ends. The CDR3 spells CATRPGSYEQYF. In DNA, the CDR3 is TGTGCCACCCGCCCGGGCTCCTACGAGCAGTACTTC.

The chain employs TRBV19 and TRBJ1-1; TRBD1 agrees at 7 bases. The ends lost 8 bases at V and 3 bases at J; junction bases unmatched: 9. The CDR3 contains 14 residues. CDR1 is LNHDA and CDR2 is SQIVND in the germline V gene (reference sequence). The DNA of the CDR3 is TGTGCCAGTTGGACAGGTTCGGGCTACACTGAAGCTTTCTTT. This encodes CASWTGSGYTEAFF.

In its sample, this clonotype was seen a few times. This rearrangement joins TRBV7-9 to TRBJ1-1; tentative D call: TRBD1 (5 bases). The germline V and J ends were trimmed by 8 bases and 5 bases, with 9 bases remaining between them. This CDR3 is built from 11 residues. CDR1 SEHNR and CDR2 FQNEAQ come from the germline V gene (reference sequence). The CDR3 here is CASRGGTEAFF. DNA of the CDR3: TGTGCCAGCCGCGGGGGAACTGAAGCTTTCTTT.

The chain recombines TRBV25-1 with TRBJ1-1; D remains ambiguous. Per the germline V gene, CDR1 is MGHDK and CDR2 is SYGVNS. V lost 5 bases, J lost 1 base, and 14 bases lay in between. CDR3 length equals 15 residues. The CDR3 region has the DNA TGTGCCAGCAGTTATTGGGGAGGCCAGAACACTGAAGCTTTCTTT. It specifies CASSYWGGQNTEAFF. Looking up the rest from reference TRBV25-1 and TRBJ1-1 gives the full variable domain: EADIYQTPRYLVIGTGKKITLECSQTMGHDKMYWYQQDPGMELHLIHYSYGVNSTEKGDLSSESTVSRIRTEHFPLTLESARPSHTSQYLCASSYWGGQNTEAFFGQGTRLTVV.

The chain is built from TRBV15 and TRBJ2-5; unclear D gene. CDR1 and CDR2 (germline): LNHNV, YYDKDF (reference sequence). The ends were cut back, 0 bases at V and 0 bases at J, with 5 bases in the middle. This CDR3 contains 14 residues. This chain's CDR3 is CATSRDVYQETQYF. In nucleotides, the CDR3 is TGTGCCACCAGCAGAGATGTCTACCAAGAGACCCAGTACTTC. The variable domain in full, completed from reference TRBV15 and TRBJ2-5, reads DAMVIQNPRYQVTQFGKPVTLSCSQTLNHNVMYWYQQKSSQAPKLLFHYYDKDFNNEADTPDNFQSRRPNTSFCFLDIRSPGLGDTAMYLCATSRDVYQETQYFGPGTRLLVL.

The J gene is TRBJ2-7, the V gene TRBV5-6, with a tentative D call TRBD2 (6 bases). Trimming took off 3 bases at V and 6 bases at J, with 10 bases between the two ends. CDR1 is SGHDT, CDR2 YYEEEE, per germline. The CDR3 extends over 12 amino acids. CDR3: CASSWGDSEQYF. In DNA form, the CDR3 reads TGTGCCAGCAGCTGGGGGGACTCCGAGCAGTACTTC.

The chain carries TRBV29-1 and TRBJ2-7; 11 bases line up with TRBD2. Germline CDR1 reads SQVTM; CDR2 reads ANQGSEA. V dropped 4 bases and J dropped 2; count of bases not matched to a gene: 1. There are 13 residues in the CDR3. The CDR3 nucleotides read TGCAGCGTTGGACTAGCGGGGCCCTACGAGCAGTACTTC. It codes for CSVGLAGPYEQYF.

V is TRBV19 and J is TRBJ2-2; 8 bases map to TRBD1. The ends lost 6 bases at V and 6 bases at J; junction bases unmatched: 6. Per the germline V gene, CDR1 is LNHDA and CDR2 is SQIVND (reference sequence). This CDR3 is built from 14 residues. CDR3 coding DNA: TGTGCCAGTAGACCGGGACAGGCCTCCGGGGAGCTGTTTTTT. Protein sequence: CASRPGQASGELFF.

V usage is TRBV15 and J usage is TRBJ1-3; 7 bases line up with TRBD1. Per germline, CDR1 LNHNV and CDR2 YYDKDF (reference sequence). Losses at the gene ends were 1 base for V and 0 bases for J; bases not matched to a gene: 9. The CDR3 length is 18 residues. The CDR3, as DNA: TGTGCCACCAGCAGAGTAGAAGACAGGGCCGACTCTGGAAACACCATATATTTT. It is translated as CATSRVEDRADSGNTIYF.

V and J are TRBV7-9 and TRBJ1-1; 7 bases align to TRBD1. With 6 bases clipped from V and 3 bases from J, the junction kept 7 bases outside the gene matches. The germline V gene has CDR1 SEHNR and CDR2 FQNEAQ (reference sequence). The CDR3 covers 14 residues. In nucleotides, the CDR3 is TGTGCCAGCAGAGACTCGGGACAGTACACTGAAGCTTTCTTT. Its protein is CASRDSGQYTEAFF.

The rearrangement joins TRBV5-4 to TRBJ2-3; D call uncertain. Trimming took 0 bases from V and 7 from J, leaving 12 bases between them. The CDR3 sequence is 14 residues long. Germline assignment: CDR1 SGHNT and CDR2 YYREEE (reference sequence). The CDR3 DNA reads TGTGCCAGCAGCTTGGGGGCTCTCGTATATACGCAGTATTTT. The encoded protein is CASSLGALVYTQYF.

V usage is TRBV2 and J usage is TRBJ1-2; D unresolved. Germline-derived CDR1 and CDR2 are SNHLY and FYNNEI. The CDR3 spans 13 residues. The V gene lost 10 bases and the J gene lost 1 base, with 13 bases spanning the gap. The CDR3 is CATRPRYNYGYTF. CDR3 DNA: TGTGCCACCCGCCCCCGGTATAACTATGGCTACACCTTC.

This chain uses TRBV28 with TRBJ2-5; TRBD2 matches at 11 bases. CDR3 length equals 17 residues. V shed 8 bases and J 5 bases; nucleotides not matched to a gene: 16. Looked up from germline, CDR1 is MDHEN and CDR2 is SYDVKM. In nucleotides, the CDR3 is TGTGCCAGCGCCTCCCTAGCGGGAGGTCTCTCGACGGAGACCCAGTACTTC. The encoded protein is CASASLAGGLSTETQYF.

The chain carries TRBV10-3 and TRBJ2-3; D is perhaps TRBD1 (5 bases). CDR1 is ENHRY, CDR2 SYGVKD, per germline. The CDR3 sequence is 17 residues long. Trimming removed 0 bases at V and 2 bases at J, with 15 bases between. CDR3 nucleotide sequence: TGTGCCATCAGTGAGTCGAACTTAGGGGTCCCCACAGATACGCAGTATTTT. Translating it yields CAISESNLGVPTDTQYF.

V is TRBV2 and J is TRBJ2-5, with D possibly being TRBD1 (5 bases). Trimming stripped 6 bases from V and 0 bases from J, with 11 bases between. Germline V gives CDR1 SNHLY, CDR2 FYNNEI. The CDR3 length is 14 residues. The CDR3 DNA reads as TGTGCCAGCAGCCTTGGACACTACCAAGAGACCCAGTACTTC. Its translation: CASSLGHYQETQYF.

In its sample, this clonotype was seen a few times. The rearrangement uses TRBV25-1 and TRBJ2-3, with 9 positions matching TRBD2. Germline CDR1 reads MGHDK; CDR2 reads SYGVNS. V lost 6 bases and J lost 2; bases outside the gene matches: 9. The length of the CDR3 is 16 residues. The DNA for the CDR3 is TGTGCCAGCAGCCCCCGGCTAGCGGGGATCACAGATACGCAGTATTTT. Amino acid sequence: CASSPRLAGITDTQYF. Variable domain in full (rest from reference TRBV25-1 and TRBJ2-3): EADIYQTPRYLVIGTGKKITLECSQTMGHDKMYWYQQDPGMELHLIHYSYGVNSTEKGDLSSESTVSRIRTEHFPLTLESARPSHTSQYLCASSPRLAGITDTQYFGPGTRLTVL.

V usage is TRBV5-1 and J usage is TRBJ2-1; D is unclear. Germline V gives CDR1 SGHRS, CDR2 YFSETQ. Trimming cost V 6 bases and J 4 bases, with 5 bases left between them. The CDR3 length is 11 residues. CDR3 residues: CASKLYNEQFF. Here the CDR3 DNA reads TGCGCCAGCAAATTATACAATGAGCAGTTCTTC.

The DNA for the CDR3 is TGTGCCATCAGTGAGTCGATTACCAATCTTAGGACTGAAGCTTTCTTT. Its protein product is CAISESITNLRTEAFF. This chain joins TRBV10-3 and TRBJ1-1; D call uncertain. CDR1 is ENHRY, CDR2 SYGVKD, per germline. This CDR3 comprises 16 residues. V gave up 0 bases and J gave up 5 bases, with 16 bases separating them.

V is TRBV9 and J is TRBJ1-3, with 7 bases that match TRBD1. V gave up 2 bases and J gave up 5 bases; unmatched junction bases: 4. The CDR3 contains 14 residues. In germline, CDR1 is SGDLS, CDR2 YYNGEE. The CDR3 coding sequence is TGTGCCAGCAGCGTTTCAGGGGGGAGAAACACCATATATTTT. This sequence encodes CASSVSGGRNTIYF. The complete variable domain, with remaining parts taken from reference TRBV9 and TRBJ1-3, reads DSGVTQTPKHLITATGQRVTLRCSPRSGDLSVYWYQQSLDQGLQFLIQYYNGEERAKGNILERFSAQQFPDLHSELNLSSLELGDSALYFCASSVSGGRNTIYFGEGSWLTVV.

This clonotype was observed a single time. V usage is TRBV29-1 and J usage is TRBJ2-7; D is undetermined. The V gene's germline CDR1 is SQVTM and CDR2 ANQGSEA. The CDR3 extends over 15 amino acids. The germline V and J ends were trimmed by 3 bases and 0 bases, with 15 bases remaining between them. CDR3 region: CSVEGRNGSSYEQYF. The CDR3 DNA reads TGCAGCGTTGAGGGAAGAAACGGTAGCTCCTACGAGCAGTACTTC.

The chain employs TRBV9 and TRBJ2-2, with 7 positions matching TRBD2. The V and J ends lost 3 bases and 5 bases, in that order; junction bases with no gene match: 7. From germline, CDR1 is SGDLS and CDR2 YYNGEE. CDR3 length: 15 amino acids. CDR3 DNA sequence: TGTGCCAGCAGCGCACCCCTGGGAGGGACCGGGGAGCTGTTTTTT. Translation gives CASSAPLGGTGELFF.

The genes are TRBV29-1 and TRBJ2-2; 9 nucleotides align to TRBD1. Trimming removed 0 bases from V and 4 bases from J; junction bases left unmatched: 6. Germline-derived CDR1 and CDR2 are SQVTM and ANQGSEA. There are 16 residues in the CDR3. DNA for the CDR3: TGCAGCGTTGAAGACTGGGACAGGGTAGGCACCGGGGAGCTGTTTTTT. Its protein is CSVEDWDRVGTGELFF.

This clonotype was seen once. This CDR3 reads CASSPRAAYGYTF. Here the CDR3 DNA reads TGTGCCAGCAGTCCAAGGGCGGCCTATGGCTACACCTTC. The chain carries TRBV27 and TRBJ1-2; D unclear. Looked up from germline, CDR1 is MNHEY and CDR2 is SMNVEV (reference sequence). The CDR3 runs to 13 residues. V was pared by 5 bases and J by 4 bases, with 11 bases between.

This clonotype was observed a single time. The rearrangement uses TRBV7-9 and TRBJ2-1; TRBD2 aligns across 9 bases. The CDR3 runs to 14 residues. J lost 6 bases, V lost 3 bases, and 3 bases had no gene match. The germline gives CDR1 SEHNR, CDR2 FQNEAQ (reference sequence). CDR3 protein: CASSFGLASNEQFF. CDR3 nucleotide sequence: TGTGCCAGCAGCTTCGGACTAGCGTCCAATGAGCAGTTCTTC. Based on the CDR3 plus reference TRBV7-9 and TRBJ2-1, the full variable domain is DTGVSQNPRHKITKRGQNVTFRCDPISEHNRLYWYRQTLGQGPEFLTYFQNEAQLEKSRLLSDRFSAERPKGSFSTLEIQRTEQGDSAMYLCASSFGLASNEQFFGPGTRLTVL.

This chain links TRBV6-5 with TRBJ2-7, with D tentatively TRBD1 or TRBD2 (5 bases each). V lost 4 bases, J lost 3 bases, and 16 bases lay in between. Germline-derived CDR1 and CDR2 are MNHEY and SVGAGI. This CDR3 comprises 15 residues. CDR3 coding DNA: TGTGCCAGCAGTTTCACCGGGACCGGGGACTACGAGCAGTACTTC. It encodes CASSFTGTGDYEQYF.

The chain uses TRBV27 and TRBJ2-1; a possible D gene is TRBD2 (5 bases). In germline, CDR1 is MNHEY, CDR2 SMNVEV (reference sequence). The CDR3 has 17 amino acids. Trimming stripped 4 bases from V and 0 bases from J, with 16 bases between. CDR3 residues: CASSSLEAQSSYNEQFF. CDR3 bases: TGTGCCAGCAGTTCCCTGGAGGCCCAGAGCTCCTACAATGAGCAGTTCTTC.

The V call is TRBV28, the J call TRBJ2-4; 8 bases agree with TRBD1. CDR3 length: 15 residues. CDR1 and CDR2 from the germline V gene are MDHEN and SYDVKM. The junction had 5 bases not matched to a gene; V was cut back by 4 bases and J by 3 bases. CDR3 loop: CASSSGGTGKNIQYF. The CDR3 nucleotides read TGTGCCAGCAGTTCAGGGGGCACAGGCAAAAACATTCAGTACTTC.